The 15 T cell receptor beta chains in this list originate from one sample, sequenced in a study of a mutant IDH1 vaccine in newly diagnosed glioma. These receptors have no identified antigens. The data were produced by immunoSEQ multiplex PCR, yet TCRdb's version contains in-frame clones alone and is incomplete. The sample includes 30,000 to 40,000 clones, approximately 80% of them seen just once. Time point noted: week 5, during vaccination. Topical imiquimod accompanied each vaccine dose, which consisted of 300 ug of mutant IDH1 20-mer peptide. Sample: PBMCs, taken from a glioma patient whose treatment included an IDH1 peptide vaccine. These receptors all come from a man aged 25 to 40 with glioma.

The J gene is TRBJ2-1, the V gene TRBV5-1; D gene ambiguous. V shed 4 bases and J shed 6 bases, with 14 bases lying between them. Germline V gives CDR1 SGHRS, CDR2 YFSETQ. The CDR3 is 14 amino acids. CDR3 sequence: CASSRTQVPNEQFF. In DNA, the CDR3 is TGCGCCAGCAGCCGAACCCAGGTCCCCAATGAGCAGTTCTTC.

V is TRBV18 and J is TRBJ2-3; 9 bases are a match to TRBD2. The germline V gene encodes CDR1 KGHSH and CDR2 LQKENI. Trimming removed 3 bases from V and 2 bases from J; junction bases left unmatched: 6. The length of the CDR3 is 16 residues. The CDR3 bases are TGTGCCAGCTCACCGAGGACTAGCGTTAACACAGATACGCAGTATTTT. Amino acid sequence: CASSPRTSVNTDTQYF.

The chain is built from TRBV4-3 and TRBJ1-2, with D maybe TRBD1 (6 bases). The CDR3 loop spans 15 amino acids. The germline gives CDR1 LGHNA, CDR2 YSLEER. The germline V and J ends were trimmed by 0 bases and 8 bases, with 16 bases remaining between them. The chain's CDR3 is CASSQEGSGARGYTF. CDR3 coding DNA: TGCGCCAGCAGCCAAGAAGGGTCAGGGGCACGGGGCTACACCTTC.

The chain uses TRBV7-9 and TRBJ2-2; tentatively, D is TRBD2 (6 bases). V shed 9 bases and J shed 5 bases, with 13 bases lying between them. The CDR3 loop spans 13 amino acids. Germline V gives CDR1 SEHNR, CDR2 FQNEAQ (reference sequence). The CDR3 protein is CARTDAGTGELFF. The CDR3 DNA sequence: TGTGCCAGAACGGACGCGGGGACCGGGGAGCTGTTTTTT.

V is TRBV6-5 and J is TRBJ2-3, with a possible D match to TRBD2 (5 bases). V lost 5 bases to trimming and J lost 2 bases, with 14 bases between them. Germline values: CDR1 MNHEY, CDR2 SVGAGI. The CDR3 consists of 15 residues. CDR3 sequence: CASSTPGSSTDTQYF. As DNA, the CDR3 is TGTGCCAGCAGTACACCGGGGAGCTCCACAGATACGCAGTATTTT.

This chain uses TRBV19 with TRBJ2-6; D tentatively reads TRBD1 or TRBD2 (9 bases each). The CDR3 contains 20 residues. The germline CDR1 and CDR2 sequences are LNHDA and SQIVND (reference sequence). The germline V and J ends were trimmed by 3 bases and 0 bases, with 21 bases remaining between them. The DNA for the CDR3 is TGTGCCAGTAGTATGCGGGGGGGGGACAGGGTTAGCTCTGGGGCCAACGTCCTGACTTTC. This codes for CASSMRGGDRVSSGANVLTF.

V gene TRBV10-3 combines with J gene TRBJ1-2; D possibly corresponds to TRBD1 (5 bases). Germline lookup yields CDR1 ENHRY and CDR2 SYGVKD. The V and J ends lost 0 bases and 2 bases respectively, with 13 bases between them. The CDR3 covers 16 residues. The CDR3 DNA reads as TGTGCCATCAGTGAGTCGGGTTGGGGCACCAACTATGGCTACACCTTC. As protein: CAISESGWGTNYGYTF.

The chain joins TRBV7-9 to TRBJ2-7; perhaps TRBD1 as D (6 bases). The V gene's germline CDR1 is SEHNR and CDR2 FQNEAQ (reference sequence). The germline V and J ends were trimmed by 1 base and 2 bases, with 6 bases remaining between them. There are 13 residues in the CDR3. The chain's CDR3 is CASSLGDTYEQYF. The CDR3 DNA is TGTGCCAGCAGCTTAGGGGACACCTACGAGCAGTACTTC.

This chain links TRBV4-1 with TRBJ2-7, with D possibly being TRBD1 (5 bases). Germline values: CDR1 MGHRA, CDR2 YSYEKL. The CDR3 is 19 amino acids. V lost 0 bases to trimming and J lost 2 bases, with 23 bases between them. As DNA, the CDR3 is TGCGCCAGCAGCCAAGATCCGGAAGTTGGACAAGAGCTTACCTACGAGCAGTACTTC. Protein: CASSQDPEVGQELTYEQYF.

V and J are TRBV7-9 and TRBJ1-4; tentatively, D is TRBD1 (5 bases). CDR3 length: 13 residues. Germline values: CDR1 SEHNR, CDR2 FQNEAQ (reference sequence). Trimming removed 5 bases at V and 10 bases at J, with 14 bases between. The chain's CDR3 is CASSPDPGGKLFF. Written as DNA, the CDR3 is TGTGCCAGCAGCCCGGACCCGGGGGGAAAACTGTTTTTT. Full variable domain (remainder filled in from reference TRBV7-9 and TRBJ1-4): DTGVSQNPRHKITKRGQNVTFRCDPISEHNRLYWYRQTLGQGPEFLTYFQNEAQLEKSRLLSDRFSAERPKGSFSTLEIQRTEQGDSAMYLCASSPDPGGKLFFGSGTQLSVL.

This clone has a handful of counts. V usage is TRBV18 and J usage is TRBJ1-6, with 10 nucleotides matching TRBD1. The CDR3 runs to 15 residues. The ends lost 2 bases at V and 9 bases at J; junction bases unmatched: 4. Germline V gives CDR1 KGHSH, CDR2 LQKENI. The CDR3 sequence: CASSPGQGEGSPLHF. The CDR3 DNA sequence: TGTGCCAGCTCACCAGGACAGGGGGAGGGTTCACCCCTCCACTTT.

The chain uses TRBV6-6 and TRBJ1-6; TRBD1 is a possible D gene (5 bases). This CDR3 is 16 amino acids long. The V end lost 7 bases, the J end lost 0 bases, and 13 bases lay between the germline ends. The germline CDR1 and CDR2 sequences are MNHNY and SVGAGI (reference sequence). Written as DNA, the CDR3 is TGTGCCAGCAATCGTGCGGGGGGCTCCTATAATTCACCCCTCCACTTT. Encoded protein: CASNRAGGSYNSPLHF.

The rearrangement links TRBV7-9 to TRBJ2-3; D is unresolved. The V and J ends lost 5 bases and 6 bases respectively, with 15 bases between them. The length of the CDR3 is 14 residues. CDR1 is SEHNR, CDR2 FQNEAQ, per germline (reference sequence). In nucleotides, the CDR3 is TGTGCCAGCAGCGCCCCGATTGATATCGATACGCAGTATTTT. Translating gives CASSAPIDIDTQYF.

The chain combines TRBV10-3 with TRBJ2-3; tentatively, D is TRBD1 (6 bases). This CDR3 has 15 amino acids. The ends were cut back, 3 bases at V and 2 bases at J, with 12 bases in the middle. Germline-derived CDR1 and CDR2 are ENHRY and SYGVKD. The CDR3 spells CAISEPGQNTDTQYF. In DNA, the CDR3 is TGTGCCATCAGTGAACCCGGACAGAACACAGATACGCAGTATTTT.

The chain carries TRBV6-1 and TRBJ1-2; D ambiguous. From germline, CDR1 is MNHNS and CDR2 SASEGT. CDR3 length: 11 amino acids. V shed 2 bases and J shed 13 bases, with 11 bases lying between them. Here the CDR3 reads CASSERTVPTF. The CDR3 region has the DNA TGTGCCAGCAGTGAACGGACTGTCCCCACCTTC.